A selection of T cell receptor beta chains follows, all from one sample in a study of molecular identifiers for immune sequencing clone quantification. MiXCR was run by TCRdb on the PCR reads, yielding one entry per CDR3 protein. Of 300,000 to 350,000 distinct CDR3 sequences listed, over 20% are singletons. The sample consisted of naive CD8+ T cells from blood, with Jurkat cell RNA spiked in. These receptors were collected from a human donor in good health. Some libraries in this study had Jurkat cell RNA spiked in. The CDR3 runs from the conserved cysteine through the conserved F or W. A D gene is named only where the DNA matches it firmly. A clone size is listed for some rows: how often the clone was seen (once, few, many), or a class if it is expanded.

V gene: TRBV12-3/TRBV12-4; clone size: many; D gene: -; J gene: TRBJ1-1; CDR3 protein: CASSLARDGTEAFF; CDR3 DNA: TGTGCCAGCAGTTTGGCCAGGGATGGAACTGAAGCTTTCTTT
V gene: TRBV6-2/TRBV6-3; clone size: few; D gene: TRBD1; J gene: TRBJ2-7; CDR3 protein: CASSSERQGYEQYF; CDR3 DNA: TGTGCCAGCAGTTCCGAACGACAGGGTTACGAGCAGTACTTC
V gene: TRBV6-6; clone size: many; D gene: -; J gene: TRBJ2-3; CDR3 protein: CASSYSPRYGDAPDTQYF; CDR3 DNA: TGTGCCAGCAGTTACTCACCACGGTACGGGGACGCCCCAGATACGCAGTATTTT
V gene: TRBV11-2; clone size: -; D gene: TRBD2; J gene: TRBJ2-3; CDR3 protein: CASSPGLAADTQYF; CDR3 DNA: TGTGCCAGCAGCCCCGGACTAGCGGCAGATACGCAGTATTTT
V gene: TRBV28; clone size: many; D gene: TRBD2; J gene: TRBJ2-1; CDR3 protein: CASRTEREVSNEQFF; CDR3 DNA: TGTGCCAGCAGAACTGAGCGGGAGGTATCCAATGAGCAGTTCTTC
V gene: TRBV2; clone size: few; D gene: TRBD1; J gene: TRBJ1-2; CDR3 protein: CASSGGQGIANYGYTF; CDR3 DNA: TGTGCCAGCAGTGGGGGACAGGGGATCGCTAACTATGGCTACACCTTC
V gene: TRBV18; clone size: once; D gene: -; J gene: TRBJ1-1; CDR3 protein: CASSPSAVEPEAFF; CDR3 DNA: TGTGCCAGCTCACCTAGCGCGGTGGAACCTGAAGCTTTCTTT
V gene: TRBV6-5; clone size: many; D gene: -; J gene: TRBJ2-7; CDR3 protein: CATGTDSSYEQYF; CDR3 DNA: TGTGCCACCGGGACCGATAGCTCCTACGAGCAGTACTTC
V gene: TRBV6-2/TRBV6-3; clone size: few; D gene: -; J gene: TRBJ2-3; CDR3 protein: CASSYSGFSGTDTQYF; CDR3 DNA: TGTGCCAGCAGTTACTCGGGGTTCTCTGGCACAGATACGCAGTATTTT
V gene: TRBV14; clone size: -; D gene: TRBD1; J gene: TRBJ1-1; CDR3 protein: CASRDTGAVEAFF; CDR3 DNA: TGTGCCAGCAGGGATACAGGGGCGGTTGAAGCTTTCTTT
V gene: TRBV2; clone size: -; D gene: -; J gene: TRBJ2-7; CDR3 protein: CASRDTSSYEQYF; CDR3 DNA: TGTGCCAGCAGGGACACGAGCTCCTACGAGCAGTACTTC
V gene: TRBV7-9; clone size: many; D gene: -; J gene: TRBJ2-5; CDR3 protein: CASSLGWGIETQYF; CDR3 DNA: TGTGCCAGCAGCTTAGGTTGGGGAATCGAGACCCAGTACTTC
V gene: TRBV6-1; clone size: -; D gene: -; J gene: TRBJ2-3; CDR3 protein: CASSEGAGITGTQYF; CDR3 DNA: TGTGCCAGCAGTGAAGGGGCAGGAATCACAGGTACGCAGTATTTT
V gene: TRBV20-1; clone size: few; D gene: TRBD2; J gene: TRBJ2-3; CDR3 protein: CSAKDLAESTDTQYF; CDR3 DNA: TGCAGTGCTAAAGATCTAGCGGAGAGCACAGATACGCAGTATTTT
V gene: TRBV6-2/TRBV6-3; clone size: many; D gene: TRBD1; J gene: TRBJ1-1; CDR3 protein: CASSWDRRTEAFF; CDR3 DNA: TGTGCCAGCAGTTGGGACAGGAGGACTGAAGCTTTCTTT
V gene: TRBV28; clone size: -; D gene: -; J gene: TRBJ2-7; CDR3 protein: CASSRRGSRDEQYF; CDR3 DNA: TGTGCCAGCAGCCGCAGGGGTAGTCGCGACGAGCAGTACTTC
V gene: TRBV19; clone size: few; D gene: -; J gene: TRBJ2-1; CDR3 protein: CASTNRPGGPYYNEQFF; CDR3 DNA: TGTGCCAGTACCAATCGCCCCGGCGGACCTTACTACAATGAGCAGTTCTTC
V gene: TRBV28; clone size: few; D gene: -; J gene: TRBJ2-7; CDR3 protein: CARSLPLACEQYF; CDR3 DNA: TGTGCCCGCAGTTTGCCACTGGCCTGCGAGCAGTACTTC
V gene: TRBV7-9; clone size: -; D gene: -; J gene: TRBJ2-4; CDR3 protein: CASSRGDTSGGDIQYF; CDR3 DNA: TGTGCCAGCAGCCGGGGGGACACCTCCGGAGGAGACATTCAGTACTTC
V gene: TRBV2; clone size: many; D gene: -; J gene: TRBJ1-1; CDR3 protein: CASSEEGRTEAFF; CDR3 DNA: TGTGCCAGCAGTGAAGAGGGGAGGACTGAAGCTTTCTTT
V gene: TRBV2; clone size: many; D gene: TRBD1; J gene: TRBJ1-4; CDR3 protein: CASSPTGTPGDKLFF; CDR3 DNA: TGTGCCAGCAGTCCGACAGGGACTCCCGGGGATAAACTGTTTTTT
V gene: TRBV14; clone size: many; D gene: TRBD1; J gene: TRBJ1-1; CDR3 protein: CASSQVRGRDTFF; CDR3 DNA: TGTGCCAGCAGCCAAGTCAGGGGGCGCGATACTTTCTTT
V gene: TRBV28; clone size: -; D gene: -; J gene: TRBJ2-6; CDR3 protein: CASSLYTGANVLTF; CDR3 DNA: TGTGCTAGCAGTTTGTACACTGGGGCCAACGTCCTGACTTTC
V gene: TRBV24-1; clone size: many; D gene: TRBD1; J gene: TRBJ2-3; CDR3 protein: CATTQGAEDTQYF; CDR3 DNA: TGTGCCACCACACAGGGGGCCGAAGATACGCAGTATTTT
V gene: TRBV4-3; clone size: few; D gene: -; J gene: TRBJ1-1; CDR3 protein: CASSQVPGQNTEAFF; CDR3 DNA: TGCGCCAGCAGCCAAGTCCCGGGACAGAACACTGAAGCTTTCTTT
V gene: TRBV28; clone size: many; D gene: -; J gene: TRBJ2-7; CDR3 protein: CASGDFSYEQYF; CDR3 DNA: TGTGCCAGCGGAGACTTCTCCTACGAGCAGTACTTC
V gene: TRBV27; clone size: few; D gene: -; J gene: TRBJ2-3; CDR3 protein: CASSLTTGGWGTDTQYF; CDR3 DNA: TGTGCCAGCAGTTTGACGACAGGCGGATGGGGCACAGATACGCAGTATTTT
V gene: TRBV4-3; clone size: many; D gene: -; J gene: TRBJ2-1; CDR3 protein: CASSRQRSSYNEQFF; CDR3 DNA: TGCGCCAGCAGCCGACAGCGGAGCTCCTACAATGAGCAGTTCTTC
V gene: TRBV27; clone size: few; D gene: -; J gene: TRBJ2-5; CDR3 protein: CASSLSARGETQYF; CDR3 DNA: TGTGCCAGCAGTTTATCGGCGCGGGGAGAGACCCAGTACTTC
V gene: TRBV7-3; clone size: many; D gene: -; J gene: TRBJ2-3; CDR3 protein: CASSLTGGSTDTQYF; CDR3 DNA: TGTGCCAGCAGCTTAACGGGGGGTAGCACAGATACGCAGTATTTT
V gene: TRBV6-5; clone size: many; D gene: -; J gene: TRBJ1-2; CDR3 protein: CASSYSKAGTGYTF; CDR3 DNA: TGTGCCAGCAGTTACTCGAAGGCAGGGACTGGCTACACCTTC
V gene: TRBV4-3; clone size: many; D gene: -; J gene: TRBJ2-7; CDR3 protein: CASSPGLSQSYEQYF; CDR3 DNA: TGCGCCAGCAGCCCAGGACTTTCCCAGAGCTACGAGCAGTACTTC
V gene: TRBV29-1; clone size: few; D gene: -; J gene: TRBJ2-5; CDR3 protein: CSVLQKGTQYF; CDR3 DNA: TGCAGCGTTCTTCAGAAAGGGACCCAGTACTTC